The T cell receptor beta chain described here comes from a study of low-dose radiotherapy and immunotherapy resistance in tumors. As for the study in general: The treatment that patients received was intravenous nivolumab 240 mg every two weeks plus ipilimumab 1 mg/kg every six weeks.

TRAV- and TRBV-specific primers, spanning alpha and beta chains, primed first-strand cDNA. A constant-region primer paired with the V-primer adapter amplified TCRs over approximately 18 PCR cycles. TCRdb independently ran MiXCR on the reads; one entry per CDR3 protein. Of about 91,000 distinct CDR3 sequences listed, around 20% are singletons. As for this clonotype: At one boundary the junction diverges from the germline segment, which might be a read error.

Time point of the sample: after trial treatment. Indicated treatment: LDRT plus nivolumab, ipilimumab, low-dose cyclophosphamide and aspirin (RACIN trial). The length of the CDR3 is 16 residues. Germline CDR1 SSHAT, CDR2 FNYEAQ (reference sequence). The chain combines TRBV7-7 with TRBJ2-3; D is unclear. The sequencing used PBMCs, collected after low-dose radiotherapy plus immunotherapy. The source of this sequence is a female donor with ovarian cancer. The CDR3 loop is CASSLRSGGSTDTQYF. As DNA, the CDR3 is TGTGCTAGCAGCTTGCGGTCGGGCGGAAGCACAGATACGCAGTATTTT.